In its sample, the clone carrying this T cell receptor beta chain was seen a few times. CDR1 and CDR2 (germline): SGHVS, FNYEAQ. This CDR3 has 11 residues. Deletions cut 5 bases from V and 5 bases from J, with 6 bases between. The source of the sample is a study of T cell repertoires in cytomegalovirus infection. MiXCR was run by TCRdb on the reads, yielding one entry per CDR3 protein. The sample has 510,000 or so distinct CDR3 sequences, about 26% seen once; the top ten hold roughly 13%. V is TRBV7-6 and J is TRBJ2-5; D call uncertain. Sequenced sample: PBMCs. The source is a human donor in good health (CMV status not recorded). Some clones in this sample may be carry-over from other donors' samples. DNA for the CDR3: TGTGCCAGCAGCACAATGGAGACCCAGTACTTC. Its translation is CASSTMETQYF.